Listed here are 6 T cell receptor beta chains from one sample, sequenced in a study of metastatic and nonmetastatic thyroid tumors. From the PCR reads, TCRdb re-called clones with MiXCR. The profile shows around 18,000 clones, 34% of them singletons. All patients were untreated before thyroid surgery. The sample comprised tumor tissue. All receptors derive from a female donor with papillary thyroid cancer or a benign thyroid nodule (not recorded which). Some clones in this sample may be carry-over from other donors' samples.

With regard to this clone: Compared with germline, one end of the junction differs, possibly owing to a read error. The chain couples TRBV9 to TRBJ2-6, with D tentatively TRBD1 (5 bases). Germline CDR1 reads SGDLS; CDR2 reads YYNGEE. The CDR3 is 16 residues long. CDR3: CDSSVMGNSGANVMTF. The DNA of the CDR3 is TGTGACAGCAGCGTTATGGGGAACTCTGGGGCCAACGTCATGACTTTC. Supplemented by reference TRBV9 and TRBJ2-6, the full variable domain reads DSGVTQTPKHLITATGQRVTLRCSPRSGDLSVYWYQQSLDQGLQFLIQYYNGEERAKGNILERFSAQQFPDLHSELNLSSLELGDSALYFCDSSVMGNSGANVMTFGAGSRLTVL.

For the CDR3, the DNA is TGTGCCAGCAGCTCGGACAGGGGGTTACCCTACGAGCAGTACTTC. It is translated as CASSSDRGLPYEQYF. This sequence joins TRBV7-9 and TRBJ2-7; TRBD1 agrees at 10 bases. This CDR3 has 15 amino acids. Germline-derived CDR1 and CDR2 are SEHNR and FQNEAQ (reference sequence). V lost 4 bases, J lost 2 bases, and 5 bases stayed unmatched.

By share of the sample, this clone is medium-sized. The chain's CDR3 is CASSEQTANYGYTF. As DNA, the CDR3 is TGCGCCAGCAGCGAGCAGACAGCAAACTATGGCTACACCTTC. The chain has TRBV5-1 and TRBJ1-2, with a possible D match to TRBD1 (5 bases). Germline CDR1 SGHRS, CDR2 YFSETQ. V lost 4 bases and J lost 2, with 12 bases in between. The CDR3 length is 14 residues.

This clone occurred many times. V usage is TRBV7-9 and J usage is TRBJ2-5; D not resolved. Germline V lookup: CDR1 SEHNR, CDR2 FQNEAQ (reference sequence). CDR3 length: 13 residues. Trimming pared 4 bases from V and 5 bases from J, leaving 11 bases between. The CDR3 here is CASSSRRPETQYF. The CDR3 nucleotides are TGTGCCAGCAGCTCTCGAAGGCCGGAGACCCAGTACTTC. Full variable domain (missing parts from reference TRBV7-9 and TRBJ2-5): DTGVSQNPRHKITKRGQNVTFRCDPISEHNRLYWYRQTLGQGPEFLTYFQNEAQLEKSRLLSDRFSAERPKGSFSTLEIQRTEQGDSAMYLCASSSRRPETQYFGPGTRLLVL.

This clone was observed a few times. The rearrangement uses TRBV12-3 or TRBV12-4 and TRBJ2-1; no clear D. CDR3 length: 16 residues. Trimming pared 5 bases from V and 6 bases from J, leaving 20 bases between. The CDR3 is CASSPKTAMGINEQFF. The DNA of the CDR3 is TGTGCCAGCAGTCCGAAGACTGCCATGGGTATCAATGAGCAGTTCTTC.

The V call is TRBV11-3, the J call TRBJ2-4; the D gene could be TRBD1 or TRBD2 (5 bases each). CDR3 size: 14 residues. Looked up from germline, CDR1 is SGHNT and CDR2 is YENEEA. Trimming cost V 6 bases and J 3 bases, with 12 bases left between them. The CDR3 coding sequence is TGTGCCAGCAGACTAACTGGGGGCAAAAACATTCAGTACTTC. This encodes CASRLTGGKNIQYF.